This T cell receptor (beta chain) derives from a study of cytomegalovirus exposure and HLA in healthy donors. At the level of the study: An analysis done earlier identified more than 100 million unique TCR beta sequences from about 179 million T cells.

Trimming stripped 5 bases from V and 6 bases from J, with 13 bases between. Germline-derived CDR1 and CDR2 are MNHEY and SVGAGI. CDR3 length: 14 residues. The study ran its PCR with 60 Vbeta and 13 Jbeta primers. Assay used: immunoSEQ multiplex PCR; TCRdb lists only in-frame clones, some missing. The sample yields 85,000 to 120,000 clones, around 79% seen once. The chain combines TRBV6-5 with TRBJ2-2, with D tentatively TRBD1 (5 bases). The sequenced sample was PBMCs. This clonotype was obtained from a man in his fifties or sixties in good health and CMV-seronegative. CDR3 residues: CASSQRTLAGELFF. The CDR3 coding sequence is TGTGCCAGCAGTCAACGGACACTTGCCGGGGAGCTGTTTTTT.